The 24 T cell receptor beta chains below come from one sample, sequenced in a study of blood T cell repertoires in COVID-19 (dated by TCRdb to 2018 to 2020). Preparation of the library involved the immunoSEQ multiplex PCR assay. As stored in TCRdb, this immuneACCESS dataset retains in-frame rearrangements with V and J assigned. A fraction of the clones does not appear; measured against another copy, unresolved V genes explain less than half of the discrepancy, and the remainder lacks a known reason. The sample table holds around 130,000 clones, of which 82% were seen once. Clones ranked in the top ten supply approximately 4.1% of the sample. The sequencing sample was made of peripheral blood. These receptors originate from an elderly woman with acute or convalescent COVID-19.

This chain joins TRBV27 and TRBJ2-7; weak D call: TRBD2 (7 bases). CDR3 length: 17 amino acids. Germline CDR1 and CDR2: MNHEY and SMNVEV (reference sequence). V was pared by 5 bases and J by 8 bases, with 28 bases between. The CDR3 loop reads CASSTLIKRGPGAKQYF. The CDR3 nucleotides read TGTGCCAGCAGTACCCTCATTAAGCGGGGACCAGGGGCAAAGCAGTACTTC.

The rearrangement links TRBV25-1 to TRBJ2-7, with 7 positions matching TRBD2. V was clipped by 3 bases and J by 2 bases; unmatched bases: 7. Germline CDR1 and CDR2: MGHDK and SYGVNS. The CDR3 is 15 amino acids. The CDR3 DNA reads TGTGCCAGCAGTGAGGGCCTAGCGGTTACCTACGAGCAGTACTTC. Protein product: CASSEGLAVTYEQYF.

The CDR3, as DNA: TGCGCCAGCAGCTTGTATGGACAGGGTGGCAATGAGCAGTTCTTC. Its protein is CASSLYGQGGNEQFF. The V call is TRBV5-1, the J call TRBJ2-1, with 8 bases identical to TRBD1. This CDR3 is 15 amino acids long. CDR1 SGHRS and CDR2 YFSETQ come from the germline V gene. Trimming removed 1 base from V and 6 bases from J; junction bases left unmatched: 6.

The count of this clone is one. The chain joins TRBV29-1 to TRBJ2-7; D perhaps matches TRBD2 (6 bases). This CDR3 has 11 residues. The V end was cut by 7 bases, the J end by 5 bases, with 12 bases between. Germline CDR1 reads SQVTM; CDR2 reads ANQGSEA. CDR3 sequence reads: CSGRDPHEQYF. In DNA form, the CDR3 reads TGCAGCGGGAGGGATCCCCACGAGCAGTACTTC.

The genes are TRBV19 and TRBJ2-2; no clear D gene. This CDR3 has 15 amino acids. Germline V gives CDR1 LNHDA, CDR2 SQIVND (reference sequence). Trimming cost V 3 bases and J 2 bases, with 10 bases left between them. CDR3 amino acids: CASSISSSNTGELFF. CDR3 nucleotides: TGTGCCAGTAGTATTTCGTCAAGCAACACCGGGGAGCTGTTTTTT.

The V gene is TRBV25-1, the J gene TRBJ1-2; perhaps TRBD1 as D (5 bases). The CDR3 spans 13 residues. Per the germline V gene, CDR1 is MGHDK and CDR2 is SYGVNS. Between the trimmed V and J ends, which lost 5 bases and 8 bases, there was a span of 15 bases. The CDR3 DNA sequence: TGTGCCAGCAGTATAGGGCAGGGAGGAGGCTACACCTTC. Translating it yields CASSIGQGGGYTF.

This clone was counted between two and nine times. CDR3 sequence (DNA): TGTGCCAGCAGCCGACTAGCGGGAGCCGGGGAGCTGTTTTTT. Translated, it gives CASSRLAGAGELFF. The chain employs TRBV3-1 (or the pseudogene TRBV3-2) and TRBJ2-2; TRBD2 agrees at 12 bases. The junction had 0 bases not matched to a gene; V was cut back by 4 bases and J by 6 bases. The CDR3 extends over 14 amino acids. Germline V gives CDR1 LGHDT, CDR2 YNNKEL (reference sequence).

The chain employs TRBV25-1 and TRBJ2-7; the D gene is possibly TRBD2 (5 bases). This CDR3 comprises 13 residues. V was clipped by 3 bases and J by 2 bases, with 8 bases between them. Germline V gene sequence: CDR1 MGHDK, CDR2 SYGVNS. In DNA, the CDR3 is TGTGCCAGCAGTGATTTCGGGGCCTACGAGCAGTACTTC. It specifies CASSDFGAYEQYF.

The CDR3 nucleotides read TGTGCCAGCAGTGAGCGTGTGGGCAGGGAAAACTATGGCTACACCTTC. Amino acids: CASSERVGRENYGYTF. The chain uses TRBV2 and TRBJ1-2; D is possibly TRBD1 (5 bases). This CDR3 is built from 16 residues. Trimming pared 3 bases from V and 2 bases from J, leaving 16 bases between. The germline V gene has CDR1 SNHLY and CDR2 FYNNEI.

J is TRBJ1-2 and V is TRBV5-5, with D unresolved. The CDR3 contains 14 residues. The germline V and J ends were trimmed by 4 bases and 2 bases, with 12 bases remaining between them. Germline V gene lookup returns CDR1 SGHKS and CDR2 YYEKEE (reference sequence). In DNA, the CDR3 is TGTGCCAGCAGCCTTTTAGACAAAAACTATGGCTACACCTTC. It codes for CASSLLDKNYGYTF.

This clone was found once. The V call is TRBV28, the J call TRBJ2-5; TRBD2 matches at 9 bases. Germline CDR1 is MDHEN and CDR2 is SYDVKM. With 8 bases clipped from V and 5 bases from J, the junction kept 9 bases outside the gene matches. CDR3 size: 14 residues. The CDR3 loop is CASLTSGRPETQYF. DNA for the CDR3: TGTGCCAGCTTAACAAGCGGGAGGCCGGAGACCCAGTACTTC. The variable domain in full, completed from reference TRBV28 and TRBJ2-5, reads DVKVTQSSRYLVKRTGEKVFLECVQDMDHENMFWYRQDPGLGLRLIYFSYDVKMKEKGDIPEGYSVSREKKERFSLILESASTNQTSMYLCASLTSGRPETQYFGPGTRLLVL.

The J gene is TRBJ1-2, the V gene TRBV3-1 (or the pseudogene TRBV3-2); D not certain. This CDR3 has 15 residues. Trimming stripped 4 bases from V and 2 bases from J, with 14 bases between. Germline CDR1 reads LGHDT; CDR2 reads YNNKEL (reference sequence). In nucleotides, the CDR3 is TGTGCCAGCAGCCCCCCCTCGGGGTTGAACTATGGCTACACCTTC. Translated, it gives CASSPPSGLNYGYTF.

The chain has TRBV11-2 and TRBJ2-1, with TRBD1 identical over 7 bases. Germline V gene sequence: CDR1 SGHAT, CDR2 FQNNGV. This CDR3 has 15 amino acids. With 0 bases clipped from V and 8 bases from J, the junction kept 7 bases outside the gene matches. In DNA form, the CDR3 reads TGTGCCAGCAGCTTAGAGACAGGGAAGTACCATGAGCAGTTCTTC. Its protein is CASSLETGKYHEQFF.

The chain links TRBV15 to TRBJ1-3; 7 nucleotides agree with TRBD1. Germline V CDR1 and CDR2: LNHNV, YYDKDF (reference sequence). The V and J ends lost 0 bases and 2 bases, in that order; junction bases with no gene match: 7. The CDR3 spans 17 residues. The CDR3 nucleotides are TGTGCCACCAGCAGAGATCTAGAGGGGGCAGCTGGAAACACCATATATTTT. Translation: CATSRDLEGAAGNTIYF. The complete variable domain, with remaining parts taken from reference TRBV15 and TRBJ1-3, reads DAMVIQNPRYQVTQFGKPVTLSCSQTLNHNVMYWYQQKSSQAPKLLFHYYDKDFNNEADTPDNFQSRRPNTSFCFLDIRSPGLGDTAMYLCATSRDLEGAAGNTIYFGEGSWLTVV.

The chain couples TRBV10-3 to TRBJ1-5; 9 nucleotides align to TRBD1. Per germline, CDR1 ENHRY and CDR2 SYGVKD. After removal of 5 bases from V and 7 bases from J, the junction contained 6 bases not matched to a gene. The CDR3 has 14 residues. The CDR3, as DNA: TGTGCCATCAGTAATACAGGGGGCCGGCAGCCCCAGCATTTT. Its translation is CAISNTGGRQPQHF.

This chain joins TRBV10-3 and TRBJ2-1, with a weak D call TRBD1 (8 bases). V lost 6 bases and J lost 2, with 17 bases in between. The germline V gene has CDR1 ENHRY and CDR2 SYGVKD. The CDR3 has 16 residues. CDR3 sequence (DNA): TGTGCCATCAGGACAGGGGCAAGCGGGGCCTACAATGAGCAGTTCTTC. This translates into CAIRTGASGAYNEQFF.

The rearrangement uses TRBV5-4 and TRBJ2-7; 8 nucleotides align to TRBD2. The J segment lost 4 bases and the V segment lost 0 bases, leaving 6 bases of the junction unmatched. The CDR3 is 15 residues long. The V gene's germline CDR1 is SGHNT and CDR2 YYREEE (reference sequence). The CDR3 DNA reads TGTGCCAGCAGCTTGGGACGGGGGGGCTTTTACGAGCAGTACTTC. Translated: CASSLGRGGFYEQYF. The full variable domain, completed using reference TRBV5-4 and TRBJ2-7, is ETGVTQSPTHLIKTRGQQVTLRCSSQSGHNTVSWYQQALGQGPQFIFQYYREEENGRGNFPPRFSGLQFPNYSSELNVNALELDDSALYLCASSLGRGGFYEQYFGPGTRLTVT.

The rearrangement uses TRBV5-1 and TRBJ1-5, with D possibly being TRBD1 (5 bases). V was shortened by 0 bases and J by 9 bases, with 10 bases between the two germline ends. The CDR3 has 13 amino acids. Germline V gene lookup returns CDR1 SGHRS and CDR2 YFSETQ. Here the CDR3 reads CASSLGGAGPQHF. CDR3 sequence (DNA): TGCGCCAGCAGCTTGGGTGGGGCTGGGCCCCAGCATTTT.

The rearrangement joins TRBV3-1 (or the pseudogene TRBV3-2) to TRBJ2-3, with 13 bases fitting TRBD2. CDR3 length: 18 residues. Germline CDR1 is LGHDT and CDR2 is YNNKEL (reference sequence). Trimming cost V 4 bases and J 0 bases; bases outside gene matches: 7. CDR3 sequence (DNA): TGTGCCAGCAGCCCGCGACTAGCGGGGGGCCCTAGCACAGATACGCAGTATTTT. It specifies CASSPRLAGGPSTDTQYF.

The CDR3 nucleotides read TGCGCCAGCAGCAACACAGGGGCTGCCTACGAGCAGTACTTC. Translating gives CASSNTGAAYEQYF. The V call is TRBV5-1, the J call TRBJ2-7; 7 bases map to TRBD1. The CDR3 totals 14 residues. V lost 4 bases and J lost 2; bases outside the gene matches: 6. Germline V gene data show CDR1 as SGHRS and CDR2 as YFSETQ.

The chain is built from TRBV16 and TRBJ2-7, with TRBD2 matching 9 bases. The CDR3 has 15 residues. The germline V gene encodes CDR1 KGHSY and CDR2 FQNENV. The trim removed 4 bases at V and 5 bases at J, leaving 9 bases unmatched. DNA for the CDR3: TGTGCCAGCAGCCGCGCGGGGGGGGCGGCGGACGAGCAGTACTTC. It translates to CASSRAGGAADEQYF.

The chain couples TRBV27 to TRBJ1-6; no clear D. The CDR3 consists of 13 residues. Per the germline V gene, CDR1 is MNHEY and CDR2 is SMNVEV (reference sequence). The V end lost 4 bases, the J end lost 5 bases, and 6 bases lay between the germline ends. The CDR3 loop reads CASSYSDNSPLHF. The DNA of the CDR3 is TGTGCCAGCAGTTATTCGGATAATTCACCCCTCCACTTT.

This clone was detected many times. V usage is TRBV4-2 and J usage is TRBJ2-2; the match to TRBD2 covers 10 bases. J was trimmed by 9 bases and V by 4 bases; bases with no gene match: 14. Germline CDR1 is LGHNA and CDR2 is YNFKEQ. The CDR3 has 17 amino acids. The CDR3 nucleotides are TGTGCCAGCAGCCCGATTTTAGCGGGGGGTACGTCAAGGGAGCTGTTTTTT. This translates into CASSPILAGGTSRELFF.

The chain links TRBV6-5 to TRBJ1-6, with D hard to call. V lost 6 bases and J lost 7, with 13 bases in between. The germline gives CDR1 MNHEY, CDR2 SVGAGI. The CDR3 loop spans 14 amino acids. The CDR3 bases are TGTGCCAGCAGATTATTCCTTGAGAATTCACCCCTCCACTTT. This gives the protein CASRLFLENSPLHF.